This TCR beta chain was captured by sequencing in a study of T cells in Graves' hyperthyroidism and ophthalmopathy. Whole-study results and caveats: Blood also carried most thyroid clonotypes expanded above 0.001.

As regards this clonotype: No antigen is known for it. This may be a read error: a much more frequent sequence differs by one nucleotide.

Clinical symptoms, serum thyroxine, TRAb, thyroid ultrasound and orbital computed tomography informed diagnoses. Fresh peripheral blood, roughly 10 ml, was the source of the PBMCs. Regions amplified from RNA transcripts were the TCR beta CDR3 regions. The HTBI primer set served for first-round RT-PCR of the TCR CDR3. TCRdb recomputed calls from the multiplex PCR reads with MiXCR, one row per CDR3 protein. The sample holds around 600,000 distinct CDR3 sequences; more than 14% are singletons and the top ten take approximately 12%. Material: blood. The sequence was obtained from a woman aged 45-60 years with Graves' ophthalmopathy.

The CDR3 nucleotides are TGCGCCAGCAGCCAAGTAGGCGGCCAGGGACCCACCGGGGAGCTGCTTTTT. This codes for CASSQVGGQGPTGELLF. The J gene is TRBJ2-2, the V gene TRBV4-3; D tentatively fits TRBD1 or TRBD2 (5 bases each). CDR1 and CDR2 (germline): LGHNA, YSLEER. CDR3 size: 17 residues.